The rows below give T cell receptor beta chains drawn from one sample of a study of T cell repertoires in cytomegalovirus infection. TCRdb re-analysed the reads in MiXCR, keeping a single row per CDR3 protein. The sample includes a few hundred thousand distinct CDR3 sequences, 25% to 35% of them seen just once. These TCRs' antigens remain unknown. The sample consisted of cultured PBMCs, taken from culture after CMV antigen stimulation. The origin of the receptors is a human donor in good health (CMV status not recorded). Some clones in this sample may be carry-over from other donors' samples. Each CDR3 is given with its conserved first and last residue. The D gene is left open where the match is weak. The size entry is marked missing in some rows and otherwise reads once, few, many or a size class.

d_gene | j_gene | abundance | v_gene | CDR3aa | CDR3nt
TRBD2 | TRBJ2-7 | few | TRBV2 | CASSEAPSGRAYEQYF | TGTGCCAGCAGTGAAGCCCCTAGCGGGAGGGCATACGAGCAGTACTTC
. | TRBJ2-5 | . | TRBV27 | CASRGGNQETQYF | TGTGCCAGCAGAGGGGGTAACCAAGAGACCCAGTACTTC
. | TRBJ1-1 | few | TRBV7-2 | CASSLAPGSGTEAFF | TGTGCCAGCAGCTTAGCGCCAGGGTCTGGTACTGAAGCTTTCTTT
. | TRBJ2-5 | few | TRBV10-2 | CASSESLAPRETQYF | TGCGCCAGCAGTGAGTCCCTGGCGCCCAGGGAGACCCAGTACTTC
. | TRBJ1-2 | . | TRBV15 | CATSRDLLDGTNYGYTF | TGTGCCACCAGCAGAGATCTTTTGGACGGCACTAACTATGGCTACACCTTC
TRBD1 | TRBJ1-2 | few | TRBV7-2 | CASSFVWTGDRYTF | TGTGCCAGCAGCTTTGTCTGGACAGGGGATCGCTACACCTTC
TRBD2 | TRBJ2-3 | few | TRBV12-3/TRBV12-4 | CASSPSGLAEVGATDTQYF | TGTGCCAGCAGTCCCTCCGGGCTAGCGGAAGTCGGAGCGACAGATACGCAGTATTTT
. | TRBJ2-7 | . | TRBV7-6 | CASSLAEVGGSYEQYF | TGTGCCAGCAGCTTAGCGGAGGTTGGAGGGAGCTACGAGCAGTACTTC
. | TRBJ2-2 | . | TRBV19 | CASMVWSSGELFF | TGTGCCAGTATGGTATGGTCGAGCGGGGAGCTGTTTTTT
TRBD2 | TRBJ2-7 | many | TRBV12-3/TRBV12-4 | CASSLSSRGLAESSYEQYF | TGTGCCAGCAGTTTATCCAGTCGGGGACTAGCGGAGAGCTCCTACGAGCAGTACTTC
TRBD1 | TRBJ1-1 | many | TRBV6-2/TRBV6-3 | CASRDRGQNTEAFF | TGTGCCAGCAGGGACAGGGGGCAGAACACTGAAGCTTTCTTT
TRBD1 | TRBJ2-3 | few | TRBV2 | CASSEGGYASGQLTDTQYF | TGTGCCAGCAGTGAAGGGGGGTATGCTTCGGGACAGCTCACAGATACGCAGTATTTT
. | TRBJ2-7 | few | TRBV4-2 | CASSQETGPYEQYF | TGTGCCAGCAGCCAAGAAACGGGACCCTACGAGCAGTACTTC
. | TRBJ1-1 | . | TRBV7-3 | CASSSSFGTEAFF | TGTGCCAGCAGCTCCTCGTTTGGGACTGAAGCTTTCTTT
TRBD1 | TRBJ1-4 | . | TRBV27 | CASSSRQGFNEKLFF | TGTGCCAGCAGCTCGAGACAGGGGTTCAATGAAAAACTGTTTTTT
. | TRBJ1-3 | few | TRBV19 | CASIHPTGNTIYF | TGTGCCAGTATCCATCCCACTGGAAACACCATATATTTT
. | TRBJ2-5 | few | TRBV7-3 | CASSLNPPGEGETQYF | TGTGCCAGCAGCTTAAACCCCCCAGGAGAGGGGGAGACCCAGTACTTC